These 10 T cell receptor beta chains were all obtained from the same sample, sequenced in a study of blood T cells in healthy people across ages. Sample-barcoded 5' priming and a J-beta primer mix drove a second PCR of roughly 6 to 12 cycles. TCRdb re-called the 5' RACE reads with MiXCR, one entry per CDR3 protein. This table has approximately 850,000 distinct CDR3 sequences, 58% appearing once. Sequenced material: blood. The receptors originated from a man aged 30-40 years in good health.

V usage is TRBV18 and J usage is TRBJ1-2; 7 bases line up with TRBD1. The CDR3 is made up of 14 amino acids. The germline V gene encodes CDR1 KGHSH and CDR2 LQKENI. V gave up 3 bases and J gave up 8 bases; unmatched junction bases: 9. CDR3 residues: CASSPAGTELGYTF. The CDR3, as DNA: TGTGCCAGCTCACCGGCCGGGACAGAATTGGGCTACACCTTC.

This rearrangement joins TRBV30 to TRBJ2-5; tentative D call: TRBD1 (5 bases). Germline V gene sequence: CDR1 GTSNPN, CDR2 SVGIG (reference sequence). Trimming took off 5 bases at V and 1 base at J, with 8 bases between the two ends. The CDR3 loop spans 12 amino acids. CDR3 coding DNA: TGTGCCTGGGAACAGGTCCAAGAGACCCAGTACTTC. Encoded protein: CAWEQVQETQYF.

Written as DNA, the CDR3 is TGTGCCATCAGTGACAGGGTTAATTCACCCCTCCACTTT. This translates into CAISDRVNSPLHF. J is TRBJ1-6 and V is TRBV10-3, with D tentatively TRBD1 (5 bases). V dropped 3 bases and J dropped 6 bases, with 6 bases sitting between them. Germline V gives CDR1 ENHRY, CDR2 SYGVKD. The CDR3 spans 13 residues.

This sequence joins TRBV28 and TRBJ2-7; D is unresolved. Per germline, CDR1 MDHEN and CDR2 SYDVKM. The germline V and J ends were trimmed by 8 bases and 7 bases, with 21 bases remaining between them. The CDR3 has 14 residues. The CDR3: CASQPEVNYNEQYF. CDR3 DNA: TGTGCCAGCCAACCCGAGGTCAACTACAATGAGCAGTACTTC.

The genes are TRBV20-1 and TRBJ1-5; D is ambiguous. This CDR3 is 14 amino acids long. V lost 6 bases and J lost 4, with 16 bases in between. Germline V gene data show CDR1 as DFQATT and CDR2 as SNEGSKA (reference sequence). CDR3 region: CSAAMGSSNQPQHF. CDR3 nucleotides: TGCAGTGCGGCAATGGGGTCCTCAAATCAGCCCCAGCATTTT.

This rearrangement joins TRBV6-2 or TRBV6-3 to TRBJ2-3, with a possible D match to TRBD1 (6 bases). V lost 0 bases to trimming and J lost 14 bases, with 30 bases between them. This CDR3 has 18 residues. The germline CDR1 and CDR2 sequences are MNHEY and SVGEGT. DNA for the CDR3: TGTGCCAGCAGTTACTCGACGAGTTCGGTCGGTCCCGGGGACAAGCGGTATTTT. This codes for CASSYSTSSVGPGDKRYF.

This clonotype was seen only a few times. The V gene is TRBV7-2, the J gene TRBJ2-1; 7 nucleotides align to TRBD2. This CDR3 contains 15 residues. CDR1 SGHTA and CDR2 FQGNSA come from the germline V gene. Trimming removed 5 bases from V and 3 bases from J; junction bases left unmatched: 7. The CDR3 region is CASSLRGGGYNEQFF. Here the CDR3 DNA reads TGTGCCAGCAGCCTGCGGGGCGGGGGCTACAATGAGCAGTTCTTC.

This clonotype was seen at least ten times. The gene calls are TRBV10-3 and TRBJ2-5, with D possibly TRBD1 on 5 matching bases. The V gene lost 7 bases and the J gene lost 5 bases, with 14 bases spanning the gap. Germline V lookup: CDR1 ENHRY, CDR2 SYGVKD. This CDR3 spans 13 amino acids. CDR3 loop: CAITVIGAETQYF. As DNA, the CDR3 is TGTGCCATCACAGTTATAGGGGCGGAGACCCAGTACTTC.

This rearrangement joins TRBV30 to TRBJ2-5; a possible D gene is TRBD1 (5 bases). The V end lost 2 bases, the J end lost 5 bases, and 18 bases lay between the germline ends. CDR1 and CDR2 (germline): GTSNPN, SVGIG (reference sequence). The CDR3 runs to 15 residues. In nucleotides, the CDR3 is TGTGCCTGGAGTATTCAGATCGGCAGGGCGGAGACCCAGTACTTC. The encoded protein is CAWSIQIGRAETQYF.

The CDR3 loop reads CASSSGQSADTQYF. CDR3 coding DNA: TGTGCCAGCAGCTCTGGACAGTCGGCAGATACGCAGTATTTT. This chain links TRBV7-3 with TRBJ2-3; weak D call: TRBD1 (6 bases). The CDR3 is made up of 14 amino acids. The V gene lost 4 bases and the J gene lost 4 bases, with 12 bases spanning the gap. CDR1 is SGHTA, CDR2 FQGTGA, per germline. Supplemented by reference TRBV7-3 and TRBJ2-3, the full variable domain reads GAGVSQTPSNKVTEKGKYVELRCDPISGHTALYWYRQSLGQGPEFLIYFQGTGAADDSGLPNDRFFAVRPEGSVSTLKIQRTERGDSAVYLCASSSGQSADTQYFGPGTRLTVL.